This T cell receptor beta chain was captured in a study of response to subunit inactivated influenza vaccine (dated by TCRdb to between 2017 and 2018). Regarding the research as a whole: Deep quantitative profiling of the T cell receptor repertoire was used in the study to follow responses to a trivalent subunit inactivated influenza vaccine.

The CDR3 measures 16 amino acids from cysteine to phenylalanine. Only the CDR3 region is kept as DNA, spanning 48 bases read in frame from base 1. V and J lose 5 bases and 0 bases, and a span of 13 bases separates them. For CDR1 and CDR2, the germline V gene (reference sequence) lists SEHNR and FQNEAQ. This clonotype was counted ten times or more. Its antigen has not been determined. No base-level quality is on record; no much larger clone is a single base apart. Preparation of the library involved RT-PCR. These reads were obtained on an Illumina HiSeq 2500. TCRdb redid the processing of the public reads, applying fastp at Q25 and MiXCR, and retained in-frame beta chains. Each CDR3 protein gets just one entry, which takes the most common genes and DNA from the rows behind it. This sample holds roughly 650,000 distinct CDR3 sequences; 15% to 18% were observed only once. Clones ranked in the top ten supply 11% of the sample.

Paper-wide results and their limitations: The authors proposed that each seasonal influenza vaccination may bring in only a limited number of new T cells.

This TCR derives from a man aged 50-60 years who received an inactivated influenza vaccine. Donor details come from another sample of the same person, matched by shared clones. The rearranged segments are TRBV7-9 and TRBJ2-2; the best D guess is TRBD1, with 5 bases matching. This specimen was PBMCs from blood, taken roughly 12 days after vaccination. CDR3 reads: CASSTAGRANTGELFF. The DNA reads as follows: TGTGCCAGCAGCACGGCCGGCAGGGCGAACACCGGGGAGCTGTTTTTT.